These 9 T cell receptor beta chains originate from one sample sequenced in a study of T-cell reconstitution after alpha-beta-depleted transplantation in children. Preparation of the TCRbeta library used unique molecular identifiers. Each CDR3 protein gets one entry after TCRdb re-called the PCR reads with MiXCR. Among 360,000 or so distinct CDR3 sequences listed, over 20% were seen once. This specimen consisted of PBMCs from the stem cell graft donor, obtained from the stem cell graft. These receptors originate from a human donor who donated a stem cell graft to a child with acute myeloid leukemia.

The V call is TRBV4-3, the J call TRBJ2-1, with D unresolved. The CDR3 is 16 residues long. V was cut by 0 bases and J by 4 bases, with 13 bases left in between. Germline CDR1 and CDR2: LGHNA and YSLEER. The CDR3 protein is CASSQDGALGYNEQFF. The CDR3 region has the DNA TGCGCCAGCAGCCAAGATGGAGCCCTGGGTTACAATGAGCAGTTCTTC.

This chain uses TRBV6-5 with TRBJ1-6; 7 positions match TRBD1. The CDR3 has 14 amino acids. After removal of 7 bases from V and 7 bases from J, the junction contained 7 bases not matched to a gene. Germline lookup yields CDR1 MNHEY and CDR2 SVGAGI. In DNA form, the CDR3 reads TGTGCCAGCACCAGACAGGGTCGGAATTCACCCCTCCACTTT. This codes for CASTRQGRNSPLHF.

This clonotype was counted ten times or more. The chain uses TRBV10-3 and TRBJ2-7; D call uncertain. Trimming took 6 bases from V and 2 from J, leaving 14 bases between them. The length of the CDR3 is 14 residues. Germline CDR1 is ENHRY and CDR2 is SYGVKD. The CDR3 here is CAIRSIGNPYEQYF. In DNA form, the CDR3 reads TGTGCCATCAGGAGCATAGGGAACCCCTACGAGCAGTACTTC.

This clonotype was seen repeatedly, ten times or more. V usage is TRBV29-1 and J usage is TRBJ2-3; 14 bases are a match to TRBD2. Germline V gives CDR1 SQVTM, CDR2 ANQGSEA. CDR3 length: 15 amino acids. Trimming took 8 bases from V and 3 from J; bases not matched to a gene: 7. The CDR3 region is CSTEGLAGETDTQYF. In DNA, the CDR3 is TGCAGCACCGAGGGACTAGCGGGAGAGACAGATACGCAGTATTTT.

The chain has TRBV12-1 and TRBJ2-1; TRBD1, the table's D call, was not compared with the DNA. TRBV12-1 has pseudogene status. CDR3 length equals 15 residues. CDR3 nucleotides: TGTGCCAGCAGCAACTGGGACAGGGAGCACCATGAGCAGTTCTTC. The encoded protein is CASSNWDREHHEQFF.

The chain links TRBV12-3 or TRBV12-4 to TRBJ1-1; no clear D. The CDR3 loop spans 13 amino acids. The ends were cut back, 7 bases at V and 1 base at J, with 10 bases in the middle. The CDR3 loop is CASTSGWNTEAFF. CDR3 bases: TGTGCCAGCACCTCTGGGTGGAACACTGAAGCTTTCTTT.

Ten or more counts support this clonotype. The CDR3 DNA follows: TGTGCCAGCAGCTCCCTAGCGGGAGGGGCAGATACGCAGTATTTT. It encodes CASSSLAGGADTQYF. The rearrangement joins TRBV5-6 to TRBJ2-3, with TRBD2 matching over 12 bases. J was trimmed by 4 bases and V by 3 bases; bases with no gene match: 3. This CDR3 is built from 15 residues. Germline CDR1 is SGHDT and CDR2 is YYEEEE.

CDR3 sequence: CASSILPGQGLYEQYF. The CDR3 region has the DNA TGTGCCAGCAGTATACTACCGGGACAGGGGCTCTACGAGCAGTACTTC. The rearrangement links TRBV27 to TRBJ2-7, with TRBD1 matching 10 bases. Per the germline V gene, CDR1 is MNHEY and CDR2 is SMNVEV (reference sequence). The V segment lost 5 bases and the J segment 3 bases; nucleotides outside the gene matches: 10. This CDR3 region has 16 residues.

This clonotype was recorded many times. The J gene is TRBJ1-2, the V gene TRBV29-1, with D possibly being TRBD1 (5 bases). V was shortened by 2 bases and J by 5 bases, with 15 bases between the two germline ends. Germline lookup yields CDR1 SQVTM and CDR2 ANQGSEA. The CDR3 contains 14 residues. CDR3 nucleotides: TGCAGCGTTGAACCAGGGAGGATTACTTATGGCTACACCTTC. Encoded protein: CSVEPGRITYGYTF.